The TCR beta chain under discussion was sequenced for a study of early T cells in non-severe SARS-CoV-2 infection. Looking at the study overall: Sequencing of unsorted whole blood was done on bulk RNA, leaving chains unpaired.

This clonotype occurred a few times. The length of the CDR3 is 13 residues. Trimming removed 3 bases from V and 4 bases from J, with 12 bases in between. The germline CDR1 and CDR2 sequences are DFQATT and SNEGSKA (reference sequence). Individually, cDNA molecules had unique molecular identifiers attached to them. TCRdb reanalysed the 5' RACE reads using MiXCR and keeps one entry per CDR3 protein. The table records tens of thousands of distinct CDR3 sequences, approximately 12% of them present only once. This chain connects TRBV20-1 to TRBJ1-1; D possibly corresponds to TRBD1 (6 bases). The input for sequencing was whole blood, taken at baseline. The TCR originated in an adult who was a healthcare worker with PCR-confirmed SARS-CoV-2 infection or an uninfected control (not recorded which). The CDR3 here is CSASPGARTEAFF. CDR3 DNA: TGCAGTGCTAGCCCAGGGGCTCGCACTGAAGCTTTCTTT.